The clone carrying this T cell receptor beta chain came up a few times. What it recognizes is unknown. Expressed TCRB transcripts were sequenced because the entire RNA isolate underwent reverse transcription. The method was immunoSEQ multiplex PCR; TCRdb's version includes in-frame clones alone and lacks a portion of them. The sample lists around 140,000 clones; around 9% were seen once. Populations obtained by sorting all exceeded 95% purity. Germline V gives CDR1 SNHLY, CDR2 FYNNEI. Germline trimming cut 7 bases from V and 3 bases from J; bases unmatched to any gene: 3. CDR3 length: 13 amino acids. These data are taken from a study of beta chain features in type 1 diabetes. Study summary: The samples had 85 million to 140 million sorted cells examined in all. Study-wide findings and caveats: Moderate but significant shortening of TCRB CDR3s was recorded in all four CD4+ subsets from Type 1 diabetes patients.

The TCR comes from a man between 25 and 39 years old with type 1 diabetes. The chain employs TRBV2 and TRBJ1-5; TRBD1 matches 7 bases. Input material: central memory CD4+ T cells from blood. The CDR3 nucleotides are TGTGCCAGCAAGGGACAGTCCAATCAGCCCCAGCATTTT. Its protein product is CASKGQSNQPQHF.